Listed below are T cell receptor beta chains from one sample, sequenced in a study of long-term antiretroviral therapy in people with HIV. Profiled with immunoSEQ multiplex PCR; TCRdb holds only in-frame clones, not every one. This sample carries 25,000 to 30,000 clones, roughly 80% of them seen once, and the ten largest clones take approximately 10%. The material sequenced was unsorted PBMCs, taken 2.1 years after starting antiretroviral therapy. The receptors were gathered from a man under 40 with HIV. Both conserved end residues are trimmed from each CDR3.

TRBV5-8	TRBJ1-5	ASSLRGSLNQPQH
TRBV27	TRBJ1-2	ASSLQANYGYT
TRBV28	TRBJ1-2	ASSHRGYGYT
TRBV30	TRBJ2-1	AWSKGTSGYNEQF
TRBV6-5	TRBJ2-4	ASSYDRRAKNIQY
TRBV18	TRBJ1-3	ASSPTTGVSGNTIY
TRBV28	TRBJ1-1	ASSLGSLNTEAF
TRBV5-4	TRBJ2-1	ASSRTSGGGNLGKQF
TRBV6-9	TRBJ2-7	ASSWGRESYEQY
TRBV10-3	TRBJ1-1	AISPDRGDTEAF
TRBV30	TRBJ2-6	AWTRDTGANVLT
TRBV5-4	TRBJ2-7	ASSLGGGMSYEQY
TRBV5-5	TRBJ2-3	ASSRTGGNSDTQY
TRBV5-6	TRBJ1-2	ASSLEGDYGYT
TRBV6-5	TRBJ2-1	ASSRRESYNEQF
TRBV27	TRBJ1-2	ASSFFGASYGYT
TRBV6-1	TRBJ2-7	ASSQYEQY
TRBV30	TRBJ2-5	AWSVAGAPATQY